One and the same sample provided the 28 T cell receptor beta chains below, sequenced in a study of CD8 T cells in Susac syndrome. Random hexamers primed reverse transcription of about 0.5 to 1 ug RNA. TCRdb used MiXCR to reprocess the immunoSEQ multiplex PCR reads, holding one entry per CDR3 protein. The data show 130,000 to 150,000 distinct CDR3 sequences, roughly 94% seen once. Sequencing was done on a sample of CD4+ T cells from PBMCs. These receptors were taken from a human donor in good health.

The V gene is TRBV12-3 or TRBV12-4, the J gene TRBJ2-6; D unresolved. Trimming cost V 3 bases and J 2 bases, with 5 bases left between them. The CDR3 covers 14 residues. The CDR3 spells CASSFGAGANVLTF. Here the CDR3 DNA reads TGTGCCAGCAGTTTCGGAGCTGGGGCCAACGTCCTGACTTTC.

This clonotype was observed once. The chain joins TRBV7-6 to TRBJ2-1; a weak D match, TRBD1 (6 bases). Per germline, CDR1 SGHVS and CDR2 FNYEAQ. Trimming cost V 10 bases and J 0 bases, with 13 bases left between them. There are 14 residues in the CDR3. CDR3 amino acids: CATARGSSYNEQFF. The CDR3 DNA is TGTGCCACTGCTAGGGGGAGCTCCTACAATGAGCAGTTCTTC. Based on the CDR3 plus reference TRBV7-6 and TRBJ2-1, the full variable domain is GAGVSQSPRYKVTKRGQDVALRCDPISGHVSLYWYRQALGQGPEFLTYFNYEAQQDKSGLPNDRFSAERPEGSISTLTIQRTEQRDSAMYRCATARGSSYNEQFFGPGTRLTVL.

The chain combines TRBV29-1 with TRBJ1-1; 9 bases line up with TRBD1. J lost 0 bases, V lost 7 bases, and 3 bases had no gene match. CDR3 length: 13 amino acids. Germline V gene lookup returns CDR1 SQVTM and CDR2 ANQGSEA. The CDR3 here is CSAGQGLNTEAFF. The CDR3 nucleotides are TGCAGCGCTGGACAGGGGTTGAACACTGAAGCTTTCTTT.

This clonotype was recorded only once. The chain links TRBV9 to TRBJ2-5, with TRBD1 matching over 7 bases. In germline, CDR1 is SGDLS, CDR2 YYNGEE. The CDR3 is 14 residues long. Unmatched junction bases numbered 0, after V lost 0 bases and J lost 1 base. CDR3 DNA sequence: TGTGCCAGCAGCGTAGGACAGGGCCAAGAGACCCAGTACTTC. This encodes CASSVGQGQETQYF.

The rearrangement joins TRBV6-5 to TRBJ1-3, with TRBD1 as a possible D gene (5 bases). Per the germline V gene, CDR1 is MNHEY and CDR2 is SVGAGI. Trimming removed 6 bases from V and 7 bases from J, with 13 bases in between. The CDR3 covers 13 residues. The CDR3 spells CASRLDTDNTIYF. In nucleotides, the CDR3 is TGTGCCAGCAGACTGGACACGGATAACACCATATATTTT.

The chain carries TRBV21-1 and TRBJ2-2. TRBV21-1 has pseudogene status. The CDR3 has 16 residues. CDR3 region: CASSRVYLGVGGELFF. CDR3 DNA sequence: TGTGCCAGCAGCAGAGTATATCTCGGGGTTGGCGGGGAGCTGTTTTTT.

This clonotype was seen once. This chain uses TRBV12-3 or TRBV12-4 with TRBJ2-1, with 10 bases matching TRBD2. Germline trimming cut 1 base from V and 10 bases from J; bases unmatched to any gene: 10. This CDR3 contains 16 residues. In nucleotides, the CDR3 is TGTGCCAGCAGTTTAGGTACTAGCGGGGCCCTCGGGGAGCAGTTCTTC. This codes for CASSLGTSGALGEQFF.

The chain combines TRBV29-1 with TRBJ1-1; no clear D. This CDR3 has 13 residues. V dropped 3 bases and J dropped 1 base, with 9 bases sitting between them. In germline, CDR1 is SQVTM, CDR2 ANQGSEA. The CDR3 spells CSVEVGKNTEAFF. Written as DNA, the CDR3 is TGCAGCGTTGAGGTTGGGAAGAACACTGAAGCTTTCTTT. The full variable domain, its missing parts supplied by reference TRBV29-1 and TRBJ1-1, is SAVISQKPSRDICQRGTSLTIQCQVDSQVTMMFWYRQQPGQSLTLIATANQGSEATYESGFVIDKFPISRPNLTFSTLTVSNMSPEDSSIYLCSVEVGKNTEAFFGQGTRLTVV.

The chain couples TRBV20-1 to TRBJ2-5, with D unclear. This CDR3 spans 12 amino acids. Germline loops: CDR1 DFQATT, CDR2 SNEGSKA (reference sequence). Between the trimmed V and J ends, which lost 7 bases and 0 bases, there was a span of 9 bases. The DNA for the CDR3 is TGCAGTGGGTACATGAACCAAGAGACCCAGTACTTC. Its protein is CSGYMNQETQYF.

The J gene is TRBJ2-4, the V gene TRBV5-6, with 9 bases matching TRBD2. The junction had 10 bases not matched to a gene; V was cut back by 4 bases and J by 11 bases. The CDR3 consists of 14 residues. The germline CDR1 and CDR2 sequences are SGHDT and YYEEEE. The CDR3 is CASSAILAGQVQYF. As DNA, the CDR3 is TGTGCCAGCAGCGCGATCCTAGCGGGACAAGTTCAGTACTTC.

This clonotype was recorded only once. The gene calls are TRBV2 and TRBJ2-3; TRBD2 matches 9 bases. CDR1 and CDR2 from the germline V gene are SNHLY and FYNNEI. CDR3 length: 18 residues. J was trimmed by 1 base and V by 3 bases; bases with no gene match: 11. The CDR3 sequence is CASSDHPWTSERTDTQYF. For the CDR3, the DNA is TGTGCCAGCAGTGATCACCCCTGGACTAGCGAACGCACAGATACGCAGTATTTT. The full variable domain, rest sourced from reference TRBV2 and TRBJ2-3, is EPEVTQTPSHQVTQMGQEVILRCVPISNHLYFYWYRQILGQKVEFLVSFYNNEISEKSEIFDDQFSVERPDGSNFTLKIRSTKLEDSAMYFCASSDHPWTSERTDTQYFGPGTRLTVL.

The gene calls are TRBV10-3 and TRBJ2-3, with D perhaps matching TRBD2 (6 bases). V lost 0 bases to trimming and J lost 3 bases, with 7 bases between them. CDR3 length equals 14 residues. The germline V gene has CDR1 ENHRY and CDR2 SYGVKD. CDR3 loop: CAISESGGTDTQYF. CDR3 nucleotide sequence: TGTGCCATCAGTGAGTCAGGAGGGACAGATACGCAGTATTTT.

In this sample, this clonotype turned up a few times. The gene calls are TRBV12-3 or TRBV12-4 and TRBJ2-2; possibly TRBD2 for D (6 bases). This CDR3 region has 15 residues. The V gene lost 1 base and the J gene lost 0 bases, with 6 bases spanning the gap. CDR3 DNA: TGTGCCAGCAGTTTAGGACTAGCGAACACCGGGGAGCTGTTTTTT. The encoded protein is CASSLGLANTGELFF.

The chain has TRBV4-1 and TRBJ1-3, with no clear D. V lost 1 base to trimming and J lost 1 base, with 8 bases between them. This CDR3 is 15 amino acids long. CDR1 is MGHRA and CDR2 is YSYEKL in the germline V gene. DNA for the CDR3: TGCGCCAGCAGCCAAGTAGCCGATTCTGGAAACACCATATATTTT. Residues: CASSQVADSGNTIYF.

This clonotype has just one count. The chain joins TRBV5-1 to TRBJ2-5, with 10 bases aligning to TRBD2. The V gene's germline CDR1 is SGHRS and CDR2 YFSETQ. V lost 4 bases and J lost 4; bases outside the gene matches: 4. The CDR3 spans 14 residues. In DNA form, the CDR3 reads TGCGCCAGCAGCCGGGGACTAGCGCGAGAGACCCAGTACTTC. Its protein is CASSRGLARETQYF.

The chain uses TRBV3-1 and TRBJ1-1; 7 bases align to TRBD1. The length of the CDR3 is 16 residues. V gave up 4 bases and J gave up 0 bases; unmatched junction bases: 8. Per germline, CDR1 LGHDT and CDR2 YNNKEL (reference sequence). This CDR3 reads CASSRGRGAMNTEAFF. CDR3 in DNA: TGTGCCAGCAGCCGCGGCAGGGGGGCCATGAACACTGAAGCTTTCTTT.

The V call is TRBV6-6, the J call TRBJ2-2, with D possibly TRBD2 on 5 matching bases. The germline V gene encodes CDR1 MNHNY and CDR2 SVGAGI (reference sequence). The V and J ends lost 7 bases and 1 base respectively, with 10 bases between them. This CDR3 is 14 amino acids long. This chain's CDR3 is CASTLDWNTGELFF. As DNA, the CDR3 is TGTGCCAGCACCCTGGACTGGAACACCGGGGAGCTGTTTTTT.

V is TRBV7-8 and J is TRBJ2-5; D ambiguous. Germline V gene data show CDR1 as SGHVS and CDR2 as FQNEAQ. V shed 3 bases and J shed 1 base, with 15 bases lying between them. CDR3 length: 16 amino acids. DNA of the CDR3: TGTGCCAGCAGCTTGTGGCGGTCTAAGGCCCAAGAGACCCAGTACTTC. Protein: CASSLWRSKAQETQYF.

The chain links TRBV5-4 to TRBJ1-1; the match to TRBD1 covers 9 bases. CDR3 length: 15 residues. Trimming at V came to 4 bases and at J to 4 bases, leaving 8 bases not matched to a gene. CDR1 is SGHNT, CDR2 YYREEE, per germline (reference sequence). The DNA of the CDR3 is TGTGCCAGCAGCACAGGGACAGGGTTGGGCACTGAAGCTTTCTTT. Protein sequence: CASSTGTGLGTEAFF.

This sequence joins TRBV20-1 and TRBJ2-3, with 7 bases lining up with TRBD1. CDR3 length: 15 amino acids. V lost 0 bases and J lost 2; bases outside the gene matches: 5. The germline CDR1 and CDR2 sequences are DFQATT and SNEGSKA (reference sequence). As DNA, the CDR3 is TGCAGTGCTAGAGATCCGGGACAGACCACAGATACGCAGTATTTT. Translation: CSARDPGQTTDTQYF.

This chain joins TRBV6-2 or TRBV6-3 and TRBJ2-2; D gene unclear. The V gene's germline CDR1 is MNHEY and CDR2 SVGEGT. This CDR3 is 12 amino acids long. Trimming took 4 bases from V and 3 from J, leaving 3 bases between them. This CDR3 reads CASSSDTGELFF. The CDR3 DNA is TGTGCCAGCAGTTCGGACACCGGGGAGCTGTTTTTT.

The chain recombines TRBV7-8 with TRBJ2-7; D may be TRBD1 (6 bases). CDR3 size: 14 residues. Trimming stripped 1 base from V and 3 bases from J, with 10 bases between. CDR1 is SGHVS and CDR2 is FQNEAQ in the germline V gene. CDR3 DNA: TGTGCCAGCAGCTTAGGGGACAAACACTACGAGCAGTACTTC. Amino acids: CASSLGDKHYEQYF.

The J gene is TRBJ2-3, the V gene TRBV2; TRBD2 matches at 12 bases. Germline V CDR1 and CDR2: SNHLY, FYNNEI. CDR3 size: 17 residues. The J segment lost 4 bases and the V segment lost 3 bases, leaving 8 bases of the junction unmatched. CDR3 DNA: TGTGCCAGCAGTGAGGAGGCTAGCGGGAGGGGGCCAGATACGCAGTATTTT. The encoded protein is CASSEEASGRGPDTQYF.

This clonotype was counted once. The rearrangement uses TRBV11-2 and TRBJ2-5; 7 nucleotides agree with TRBD2. CDR1 SGHAT and CDR2 FQNNGV come from the germline V gene. The V and J ends lost 3 bases and 1 base, in that order; junction bases with no gene match: 8. This CDR3 has 16 residues. CDR3 DNA: TGTGCCAGCAGCTTTCACAAAGCGGGGCCCCAAGAGACCCAGTACTTC. This encodes CASSFHKAGPQETQYF.

The V and J genes are TRBV6-6 and TRBJ2-5; D might be TRBD1 or TRBD2, each matching 6 bases. The CDR3 runs to 15 residues. Germline V lookup: CDR1 MNHNY, CDR2 SVGAGI (reference sequence). V was pared by 8 bases and J by 2 bases, with 18 bases between. The DNA of the CDR3 is TGTGCCAGCCGGCAGGGTCTAGGGGGGCAAGAGACCCAGTACTTC. Protein: CASRQGLGGQETQYF.

The chain couples TRBV27 to TRBJ2-2; D is possibly TRBD2 (5 bases). Trimming shortened V by 5 bases and J by 5 bases, and 12 bases separated the two germline ends. Germline-derived CDR1 and CDR2 are MNHEY and SMNVEV (reference sequence). There are 14 residues in the CDR3. CDR3 residues: CASSIRAVTGELFF. DNA of the CDR3: TGTGCCAGCAGTATCCGAGCGGTTACCGGGGAGCTGTTTTTT.

V and J are TRBV12-3 or TRBV12-4 and TRBJ2-7; D is unresolved. With 3 bases removed from V and 3 bases from J, the gap between germline ends came to 6 bases. This CDR3 comprises 12 residues. The CDR3 sequence: CASSLFRYEQYF. As DNA, the CDR3 is TGTGCCAGCAGTTTGTTTCGCTACGAGCAGTACTTC.

This clonotype was found once. V gene TRBV14 combines with J gene TRBJ2-7; TRBD2 agrees at 14 bases. Germline V gene sequence: CDR1 SGHDN, CDR2 FVKESK. Unmatched junction bases numbered 12, after V lost 0 bases and J lost 2 bases. CDR3 size: 20 residues. CDR3 coding DNA: TGTGCCAGCAGCCAAGACTTCGCCGGGACTAGCGGGAGACAGCCCTACGAGCAGTACTTC. This sequence encodes CASSQDFAGTSGRQPYEQYF.